The 2 T cell receptor beta chains in this list originate from one sample, sequenced in a study of shared clonotypes between healthy human individuals. TCRdb keeps only in-frame clones here, not all; method: immunoSEQ multiplex PCR. Among more than 2,000,000 clones, over 85% were seen once, and the ten largest hold over 0.12%. The specimen was naive CD4+ T cells sorted from blood. Sample subset: CD45RA+ positively selected. Receptors were obtained from a man aged 18-30 years in good health.

This clone was seen a single time. The chain recombines TRBV28 with TRBJ1-5, with 8 bases that match TRBD1. With 4 bases clipped from V and 3 bases from J, the junction kept 5 bases outside the gene matches. CDR1 and CDR2 from the germline V gene are MDHEN and SYDVKM. The CDR3 totals 15 residues. For the CDR3, the DNA is TGTGCCAGCAGTTCACCGGACAGGGTCAATCAGCCCCAGCATTTT. Translation: CASSSPDRVNQPQHF. Together with reference TRBV28 and TRBJ1-5, the CDR3 gives the full variable domain: DVKVTQSSRYLVKRTGEKVFLECVQDMDHENMFWYRQDPGLGLRLIYFSYDVKMKEKGDIPEGYSVSREKKERFSLILESASTNQTSMYLCASSSPDRVNQPQHFGDGTRLSIL.

This clone was counted a single time. The rearrangement links TRBV7-9 to TRBJ2-5; D perhaps matches TRBD1 (6 bases). This CDR3 spans 13 amino acids. Germline loops: CDR1 SEHNR, CDR2 FQNEAQ (reference sequence). Trimming took off 5 bases at V and 6 bases at J, with 13 bases between the two ends. CDR3 coding DNA: TGTGCCAGCAGCGTCAGGGGTTTGCAGACCCAGTACTTC. Protein sequence: CASSVRGLQTQYF.